These T cell receptor beta chains were read from a single sample in a study of blood T cell repertoires in COVID-19. The table came from immunoSEQ multiplex PCR; TCRdb's copy has only in-frame clones and leaves some out. The table shows over 50,000 clones, with 88% occurring only once. Input material: peripheral blood. Every receptor here comes from a human donor in a cohort sampled during active COVID-19. The CDR3 runs from the conserved cysteine through the conserved F or W. A D gene is named only where the DNA matches it firmly. Size values are once, few and many counts, or a class for expanded clones, and some rows have none.

j_call,d_call,v_call,clone_size,cdr3_aa,cdr3_nt
TRBJ2-2,TRBD2,TRBV7-9,.,CATNSRGGGNTGELFF,TGTGCCACCAACTCCCGCGGGGGAGGGAACACCGGGGAGCTGTTTTTT
TRBJ2-3,.,TRBV5-6,.,CGAGAGDTQYF,TGTGGGGCAGGGGCGGGAGATACGCAGTATTTT
TRBJ2-7,TRBD1,TRBV3-1/TRBV3-2,.,CASSQDRTGIHEQYF,TGTGCCAGCAGCCAAGACCGGACAGGGATCCACGAGCAGTACTTC
TRBJ1-2,.,TRBV3-1/TRBV3-2,.,CASCSRANYGYTF,TGTGCCAGCTGCAGCAGGGCTAACTATGGCTACACCTTC
TRBJ2-5,.,TRBV27,.,CASSLSGYSSEGETQYF,TGTGCCAGCAGTTTATCGGGCTATTCTAGCGAGGGAGAGACCCAGTACTTC
TRBJ2-3,.,TRBV7-9,.,CASSRDQADTQYF,TGTGCCAGCAGCCGCGACCAGGCAGATACGCAGTATTTT
TRBJ2-7,.,TRBV11-3,.,CASSLEGSSYEQYF,TGTGCCAGCAGCTTAGAAGGGAGCTCCTACGAGCAGTACTTC
TRBJ1-1,.,TRBV25-1,once,CASSEFGGRGAEAFF,TGTGCCAGCAGTGAATTCGGGGGGCGCGGCGCTGAAGCTTTCTTT
TRBJ1-2,.,TRBV10-3,.,CAISAEEDYGYTF,TGTGCCATCAGTGCGGAGGAAGACTATGGCTACACCTTC
TRBJ2-7,.,TRBV7-9,.,CASSGTYGSYEQYF,TGTGCCAGCTCAGGGACTTATGGCTCCTACGAGCAGTACTTC
TRBJ2-7,TRBD1,TRBV9,.,CASSVLGTGNYEQYF,TGTGCCAGCAGCGTATTAGGGACAGGGAATTACGAGCAGTACTTC